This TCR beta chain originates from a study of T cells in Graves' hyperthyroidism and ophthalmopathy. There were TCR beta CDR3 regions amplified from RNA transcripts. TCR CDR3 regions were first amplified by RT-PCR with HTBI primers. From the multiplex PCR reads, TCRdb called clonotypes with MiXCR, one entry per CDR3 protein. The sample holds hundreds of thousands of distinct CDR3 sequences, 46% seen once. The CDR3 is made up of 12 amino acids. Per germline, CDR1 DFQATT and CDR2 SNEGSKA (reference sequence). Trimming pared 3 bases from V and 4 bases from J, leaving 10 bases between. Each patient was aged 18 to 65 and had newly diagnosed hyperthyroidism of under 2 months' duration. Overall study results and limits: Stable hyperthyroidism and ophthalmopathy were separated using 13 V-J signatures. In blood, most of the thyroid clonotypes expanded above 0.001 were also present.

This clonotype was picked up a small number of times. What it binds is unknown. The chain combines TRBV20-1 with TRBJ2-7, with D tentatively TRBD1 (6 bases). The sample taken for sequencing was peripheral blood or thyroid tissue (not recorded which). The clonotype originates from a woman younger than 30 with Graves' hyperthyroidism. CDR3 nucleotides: TGCAGTGCTAGGGACAGCTTATACGAGCAGTACTTC. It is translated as CSARDSLYEQYF.